The rows below give T cell receptor beta chains drawn from one sample of a study of shared clonotypes between healthy human individuals. Some clones are missing from TCRdb's copy, which holds only in-frame ones; the method was immunoSEQ multiplex PCR. Seen here are around 88,000 clones, 60% to 75% observed once, and the top ten hold approximately 55%. Specimen: memory CD8+ T cells sorted from blood. Every receptor here comes from a man aged 25 to 45 in good health. The CDR3 runs from the conserved cysteine through the conserved F or W. A D gene is named only where the DNA matches it firmly. The size of a clone is reported for some rows only, either as once, few or many, or as a class for expanded clones.

.	TRBD2	TRBV7-9	TRBJ2-1	TGTGCCAGCAGCTTATGGGGACTAGCGGGATCCTACAATGAGCAGTTCTTC	CASSLWGLAGSYNEQFF
.	TRBD1	TRBV27	TRBJ2-1	TGTGCCAGCAGTTTAAGGCAACAGGGGGCAGACAATGAGCAGTTCTTC	CASSLRQQGADNEQFF
few	.	TRBV27	TRBJ1-5	TGTGCCAGCAGTTTGGGTATTGGCAATCAGCCCCAGCATTTT	CASSLGIGNQPQHF
.	TRBD2	TRBV27	TRBJ2-7	TGTGCCAGCAGTCCGTCCCTTAGCGGGATCCTTTCCTACGAGCAGTACTTC	CASSPSLSGILSYEQYF
.	.	TRBV2	TRBJ2-2	TGTGCCAGCCCAGGGGTCGTGGCCGGGGAGCTGTTTTTT	CASPGVVAGELFF
.	TRBD2	TRBV28	TRBJ2-7	TGTGCCAGCTCGGGACTAACATACGAGCAGTACTTC	CASSGLTYEQYF
.	TRBD2	TRBV4-1	TRBJ2-7	TGCGCCAGCAGCAGTGGGACTACTGTCCGATCCTACGAGCAGTACTTC	CASSSGTTVRSYEQYF
.	.	TRBV29-1	TRBJ1-1	TGCAGCGTTTGGGGGAGAGGATTTTCCACTGAAGCTTTCTTT	CSVWGRGFSTEAFF
.	.	TRBV4-3	TRBJ1-4	TGCGCCAGCAGCCTAGGCGAAAAACTGTTTTTT	CASSLGEKLFF
once	.	TRBV2	TRBJ2-7	TGTGCCAGCAGTGATCTGAACGAGCAGTACTTC	CASSDLNEQYF
.	.	TRBV27	TRBJ1-2	TGTGCCAGCAGTCCCATATGGACGATGGGACCCTATGGCTACACCTTC	CASSPIWTMGPYGYTF
.	.	TRBV27	TRBJ2-1	TGTGCCAGCAGTTTGGGGTTCGGGAGACCGTACAATGAGCAGTTCTTC	CASSLGFGRPYNEQFF
.	.	TRBV2	TRBJ2-7	TGTGCCAGCAGTGAGGCGAAGGGAGCTGGCTCCGAGCAGTACTTC	CASSEAKGAGSEQYF
.	.	TRBV25-1	TRBJ2-2	TGTGCCAGTGGGCTGGGAGGGGAGCTGTTTTTT	CASGLGGELFF
once	.	TRBV5-5	TRBJ1-1	TGTGCCAGCAGCTACCCCCTGGGCACTGAAGCTTTCTTT	CASSYPLGTEAFF
.	.	TRBV7-8	TRBJ2-1	TGTGCCAGCACCACAGACGGGAGCTCCTACAATGAGCAGTTCTTC	CASTTDGSSYNEQFF
few	TRBD1	TRBV13	TRBJ1-1	TGTGCCAGCAGTGGACAGGAGAACACTGAAGCTTTCTTT	CASSGQENTEAFF